The 26 T cell receptor beta chains below all came from one sample that was sequenced in a study of cytomegalovirus exposure and HLA in healthy donors. 13 Jbeta primers and 60 Vbeta primers were used for the PCR. Repertoires were generated with immunoSEQ multiplex PCR, while TCRdb's copy carries only in-frame clones and drops some. The data contain roughly 160,000 clones, around 79% of them seen just once; the ten biggest clones take up 2.1%. Sequencing used PBMCs. The receptors were gathered from a man in his forties in good health and CMV-seronegative.

V is TRBV9 and J is TRBJ1-3; D gene unclear. This CDR3 is built from 15 residues. CDR1 SGDLS and CDR2 YYNGEE come from the germline V gene. Trimming shortened V by 3 bases and J by 1 base, and 11 bases separated the two germline ends. CDR3 coding DNA: TGTGCCAGCAGCGCACAAGTTCTGTCTGGAAACACCATATATTTT. Translating gives CASSAQVLSGNTIYF.

CDR3 DNA sequence: TGCGCCAGCAGCTTGACGGGGAAGGACACTGAAGCTTTCTTT. Its translation is CASSLTGKDTEAFF. The J gene is TRBJ1-1, the V gene TRBV5-1; D gene ambiguous. Trimming cost V 1 base and J 3 bases, with 10 bases left between them. CDR1 is SGHRS and CDR2 is YFSETQ in the germline V gene. CDR3 size: 14 residues.

This rearrangement joins TRBV21-1 to TRBJ1-4. TRBV21-1 is listed as a pseudogene. The CDR3 sequence is 11 residues long. This CDR3 reads CASSANEKLFF. CDR3 DNA: TGTGCCAGCAGCGCTAACGAAAAACTGTTTTTT.

This chain uses TRBV6-4 with TRBJ1-1; 10 nucleotides match TRBD1. J was trimmed by 3 bases and V by 5 bases; bases with no gene match: 6. The germline V gene has CDR1 MRHNA and CDR2 SNTAGT. The CDR3 contains 15 residues. The CDR3 here is CASSSRTGGDTEAFF. Written as DNA, the CDR3 is TGTGCCAGCAGTTCGAGGACAGGGGGGGACACTGAAGCTTTCTTT.

J is TRBJ1-1 and V is TRBV5-1; no clear D. Per germline, CDR1 SGHRS and CDR2 YFSETQ. CDR3 size: 12 residues. V lost 2 bases and J lost 2, with 4 bases in between. The CDR3 here is CASSFTNTEAFF. The CDR3 DNA follows: TGCGCCAGCAGCTTCACTAACACTGAAGCTTTCTTT.

The chain combines TRBV11-2 with TRBJ1-3; possible D gene TRBD1, 6 bases. The CDR3 totals 16 residues. V lost 3 bases and J lost 4, with 16 bases in between. Looked up from germline, CDR1 is SGHAT and CDR2 is FQNNGV. The CDR3 spells CASSFRAWGQGNTIYF. The CDR3 region has the DNA TGTGCCAGCAGCTTCCGGGCTTGGGGGCAGGGAAACACCATATATTTT.

This chain uses TRBV7-6 with TRBJ1-5, with TRBD1 matching over 7 bases. Germline CDR1 is SGHVS and CDR2 is FNYEAQ. With V trimmed by 5 bases and J by 1 base, 8 bases remained unmatched. The CDR3 contains 16 residues. The DNA of the CDR3 is TGTGCCAGCAGCGTAGGGACACAGGGGAGCAATCAGCCCCAGCATTTT. Its translation is CASSVGTQGSNQPQHF. The full variable domain, rest sourced from reference TRBV7-6 and TRBJ1-5, is GAGVSQSPRYKVTKRGQDVALRCDPISGHVSLYWYRQALGQGPEFLTYFNYEAQQDKSGLPNDRFSAERPEGSISTLTIQRTEQRDSAMYRCASSVGTQGSNQPQHFGDGTRLSIL.

The rearrangement links TRBV2 to TRBJ2-1, with TRBD2 identical over 8 bases. V lost 7 bases and J lost 5; bases outside the gene matches: 10. Germline CDR1 SNHLY, CDR2 FYNNEI. The CDR3 consists of 15 residues. In DNA, the CDR3 is TGTGCCAGCATGGCCCGGACGGGAGGGAACAATGAGCAGTTCTTC. Translating gives CASMARTGGNNEQFF. Full variable domain (missing parts from reference TRBV2 and TRBJ2-1): EPEVTQTPSHQVTQMGQEVILRCVPISNHLYFYWYRQILGQKVEFLVSFYNNEISEKSEIFDDQFSVERPDGSNFTLKIRSTKLEDSAMYFCASMARTGGNNEQFFGPGTRLTVL.

The chain uses TRBV7-2 and TRBJ2-3; 7 bases are shared with TRBD2. The ends lost 2 bases at V and 0 bases at J; junction bases unmatched: 5. CDR3 length equals 16 residues. Per germline, CDR1 SGHTA and CDR2 FQGNSA. The CDR3 sequence is CASSLKRGPSTDTQYF. The CDR3 DNA is TGTGCCAGCAGCTTAAAGCGGGGACCTAGCACAGATACGCAGTATTTT.

This clone turned up a few times. CDR3 protein: CASMGLAGDNEQFF. The DNA for the CDR3 is TGTGCCAGCATGGGACTAGCGGGTGACAATGAGCAGTTCTTC. The chain is built from TRBV27 and TRBJ2-1; 12 nucleotides agree with TRBD2. CDR3 size: 14 residues. Per the germline V gene, CDR1 is MNHEY and CDR2 is SMNVEV (reference sequence). The ends lost 7 bases at V and 5 bases at J; junction bases unmatched: 3.

This sequence joins TRBV7-2 and TRBJ2-5, with D uncertain. The V end lost 2 bases, the J end lost 1 base, and 11 bases lay between the germline ends. The germline CDR1 and CDR2 sequences are SGHTA and FQGNSA. The CDR3 covers 15 residues. This CDR3 reads CASSLMAHFQETQYF. Written as DNA, the CDR3 is TGTGCCAGCAGCTTAATGGCCCATTTCCAAGAGACCCAGTACTTC.

The count of this clone is one. This sequence joins TRBV28 and TRBJ2-5; a weak D match, TRBD1 (6 bases). The CDR3 loop spans 13 amino acids. Trimming stripped 11 bases from V and 2 bases from J, with 15 bases between. The germline CDR1 and CDR2 sequences are MDHEN and SYDVKM. CDR3 loop: CAAGRQAQETQYF. In DNA form, the CDR3 reads TGTGCCGCCGGACGACAGGCTCAAGAGACCCAGTACTTC.

The chain links TRBV5-5 to TRBJ1-1; 8 positions agree with TRBD1. With 2 bases clipped from V and 4 bases from J, the junction kept 4 bases outside the gene matches. The CDR3 length is 14 residues. Germline V gene data show CDR1 as SGHKS and CDR2 as YYEKEE (reference sequence). The DNA for the CDR3 is TGTGCCAGCAGCTTTAGGACAGGGATCACTGAAGCTTTCTTT. Protein sequence: CASSFRTGITEAFF.

The table lists this clone with a count of one. The J gene is TRBJ1-2, the V gene TRBV25-1; TRBD1 matches 9 bases. This CDR3 spans 17 amino acids. Germline V gene data show CDR1 as MGHDK and CDR2 as SYGVNS. With 3 bases clipped from V and 4 bases from J, the junction kept 12 bases outside the gene matches. In nucleotides, the CDR3 is TGTGCCAGCAGTGACCCGGGACAGGGTATGGAGGTCTATGGCTACACCTTC. Translating gives CASSDPGQGMEVYGYTF.

The chain couples TRBV28 to TRBJ1-1, with D tentatively TRBD1 (5 bases). With 6 bases removed from V and 3 bases from J, the gap between germline ends came to 11 bases. The CDR3 loop spans 13 amino acids. Germline CDR1 is MDHEN and CDR2 is SYDVKM. In nucleotides, the CDR3 is TGTGCCAGCAGAACCGGACAACACACTGAAGCTTTCTTT. It yields the protein CASRTGQHTEAFF.

This clone turned up a few times. This sequence joins TRBV5-1 and TRBJ2-2; no firm D call. This CDR3 region has 15 residues. Germline assignment: CDR1 SGHRS and CDR2 YFSETQ. V was shortened by 7 bases and J by 1 base, with 14 bases between the two germline ends. Written as DNA, the CDR3 is TGCGCCAGCCAGAGGCGTCCCGAGAACACCGGGGAGCTGTTTTTT. It specifies CASQRRPENTGELFF. Full variable domain (remainder filled in from reference TRBV5-1 and TRBJ2-2): KAGVTQTPRYLIKTRGQQVTLSCSPISGHRSVSWYQQTPGQGLQFLFEYFSETQRNKGNFPGRFSGRQFSNSRSEMNVSTLELGDSALYLCASQRRPENTGELFFGEGSRLTVL.

The chain has TRBV11-2 and TRBJ2-1; D may be TRBD1 (6 bases). Germline V CDR1 and CDR2: SGHAT, FQNNGV. The V and J ends lost 0 bases and 5 bases respectively, with 14 bases between them. The CDR3 has 16 amino acids. The CDR3 loop is CASSLELGGGDNEQFF. The CDR3 DNA reads TGTGCCAGCAGCTTAGAACTTGGGGGCGGAGACAATGAGCAGTTCTTC.

V is TRBV5-1 and J is TRBJ2-1; the D is unclear. The V and J ends lost 4 bases and 4 bases respectively, with 18 bases between them. Germline V gives CDR1 SGHRS, CDR2 YFSETQ. This CDR3 comprises 16 residues. The CDR3: CASSLLPGTRYNEQFF. In DNA, the CDR3 is TGCGCCAGCAGCCTCCTTCCCGGTACCCGATACAATGAGCAGTTCTTC.

The V and J genes are TRBV7-6 and TRBJ2-7; TRBD2 matches 9 bases. The CDR3 extends over 15 amino acids. Germline-derived CDR1 and CDR2 are SGHVS and FNYEAQ. V lost 5 bases, J lost 2 bases, and 7 bases stayed unmatched. CDR3 DNA sequence: TGTGCCAGCAGCCCGTCGCTAGCGGGGCCCTACGAGCAGTACTTC. As protein: CASSPSLAGPYEQYF.

This chain uses TRBV25-1 with TRBJ2-3; maybe TRBD1 (6 bases). This CDR3 has 14 amino acids. The germline gives CDR1 MGHDK, CDR2 SYGVNS. V dropped 10 bases and J dropped 5 bases, with 19 bases sitting between them. The CDR3 region has the DNA TGTGCCACCATAGACAGGCTAAGGGGAGATACGCAGTATTTT. As protein: CATIDRLRGDTQYF.

The chain joins TRBV6-1 to TRBJ2-7; D may be TRBD1 (5 bases). Germline loops: CDR1 MNHNS, CDR2 SASEGT. The length of the CDR3 is 14 residues. V dropped 5 bases and J dropped 5 bases, with 16 bases sitting between them. The CDR3 reads CASSSPLGLHEQYF. For the CDR3, the DNA is TGTGCCAGCAGTTCCCCTTTGGGGCTGCACGAGCAGTACTTC.

This chain uses TRBV18 with TRBJ2-2, with D possibly matching TRBD1 (6 bases). Germline V gives CDR1 KGHSH, CDR2 LQKENI. Trimming cost V 6 bases and J 4 bases, with 12 bases left between them. This CDR3 comprises 14 residues. CDR3 sequence: CASSPVGATGELFF. The CDR3 bases are TGTGCCAGCTCGCCGGTGGGGGCCACCGGGGAGCTGTTTTTT.

This sequence joins TRBV28 and TRBJ1-2; 9 bases are a match to TRBD1. CDR1 MDHEN and CDR2 SYDVKM come from the germline V gene. Trimming removed 5 bases from V and 1 base from J; junction bases left unmatched: 14. This CDR3 region has 18 residues. The CDR3 reads CASSALAGQGRGNYGYTF. Here the CDR3 DNA reads TGTGCCAGCAGTGCCTTAGCGGGACAGGGACGGGGTAACTATGGCTACACCTTC.

The chain carries TRBV13 and TRBJ2-7; TRBD2 matches 14 bases. Trimming at V came to 4 bases and at J to 2 bases, leaving 13 bases not matched to a gene. Germline loops: CDR1 PRHDT, CDR2 FYEKMQ (reference sequence). The CDR3 consists of 19 residues. CDR3 DNA: TGTGCCAGCAGCTCAATCGGACTAGCGGGAGGTTTTCCGGCCTACGAGCAGTACTTC. As protein: CASSSIGLAGGFPAYEQYF.

J is TRBJ2-3 and V is TRBV28, with 10 bases lining up with TRBD1. The CDR3 extends over 19 amino acids. Losses at the gene ends were 5 bases for V and 6 bases for J; bases not matched to a gene: 20. CDR1 is MDHEN and CDR2 is SYDVKM in the germline V gene. CDR3 in amino acids: CASSAVPGQGLISGDTQYF. The CDR3 DNA reads TGTGCCAGCAGTGCCGTCCCGGGACAGGGGCTCATCAGTGGGGATACGCAGTATTTT. Full variable domain (outside the CDR3, taken from reference TRBV28 and TRBJ2-3): DVKVTQSSRYLVKRTGEKVFLECVQDMDHENMFWYRQDPGLGLRLIYFSYDVKMKEKGDIPEGYSVSREKKERFSLILESASTNQTSMYLCASSAVPGQGLISGDTQYFGPGTRLTVL.

The chain is built from TRBV5-1 and TRBJ1-1; 10 bases are a match to TRBD1. Looked up from germline, CDR1 is SGHRS and CDR2 is YFSETQ. The CDR3 loop spans 15 amino acids. V shed 3 bases and J 3 bases; nucleotides not matched to a gene: 5. The CDR3 loop is CASSSRQGADTEAFF. CDR3 DNA sequence: TGCGCCAGCAGCTCAAGACAGGGGGCGGACACTGAAGCTTTCTTT.